The T cell receptor (beta chain) described here comes from a study of blood T cell repertoires in COVID-19. Turning to the study itself: Acute and convalescent COVID-19 specimens originated in the United States, Italy and Spain. T cells, B-cell-depleted T cells, or PBMCs provided the cDNA or gDNA that served as material.

Seattle cases were enrolled at active infection and followed longitudinally. As handled by the study authors: Estimation of nucleated cell counts was performed using reference gene primer amplification. Only in-frame clones appear in the TCRdb table, and some are missing; sequencing was by immunoSEQ multiplex PCR. Clonal size and the V and J genes are those of that table, whereas D and trimming came from the DNA. The table includes fewer than 700,000 clones, 70% to 90% detected once. In germline, CDR1 is SGHTA, CDR2 FQGNSA. V dropped 1 base and J dropped 0 bases, with 6 bases sitting between them. CDR3 length: 14 amino acids.

The sequencing sample was made of peripheral blood. This clonotype originated in a woman in her fifties or sixties with COVID-19, enrolled during active disease. The chain couples TRBV7-2 to TRBJ1-1; D not resolved. In DNA, the CDR3 is TGTGCCAGCAGCTTAGGACTCTTGAACACTGAAGCTTTCTTT. Encoded protein: CASSLGLLNTEAFF.